This is a list of T cell receptor beta chains from one sample in a study of shared clonotypes between healthy human individuals. Measured with immunoSEQ multiplex PCR; TCRdb has only the in-frame clones, and not every one. The table shows under 2.5 million clones, with 85% to 95% occurring only once. Sequencing was performed on naive CD4+ T cells from PBMCs. Receptors originate from a man aged 18-30 years in good health. Some clones in this sample may be carry-over from other donors' samples. CDR3s include the opening cysteine and the closing phenylalanine or tryptophan. A D gene is named only where the DNA matches it firmly. Only part of the rows carry a size: once, few, many, or a class if the clone is expanded.

CDR3 protein: CASSVARNPSRTGANNEQFF; CDR3 DNA: TGTGCCAGCAGCGTAGCGAGAAATCCTTCCCGGACAGGGGCAAACAATGAGCAGTTCTTC; clone size: -; J gene: TRBJ2-1; D gene: TRBD1; V gene: TRBV9
CDR3 protein: CASSLTSGSAYEQYF; CDR3 DNA: TGCGCCAGCAGCTTGACTAGCGGGTCTGCCTACGAGCAGTACTTC; clone size: -; J gene: TRBJ2-7; D gene: TRBD2; V gene: TRBV5-1
CDR3 protein: CASSSHPRSSYNEQFF; CDR3 DNA: TGTGCCAGCAGTTCCCATCCCAGGAGCTCCTACAATGAGCAGTTCTTC; clone size: -; J gene: TRBJ2-1; D gene: -; V gene: TRBV6-5
CDR3 protein: CASSLGVRATDTQYF; CDR3 DNA: TGTGCCAGCAGCTTAGGAGTCAGGGCGACAGATACGCAGTATTTT; clone size: -; J gene: TRBJ2-3; D gene: -; V gene: TRBV11-3
CDR3 protein: CASSLEWREANEKLFF; CDR3 DNA: TGTGCCAGCAGTTTAGAGTGGAGGGAGGCGAATGAAAAACTGTTTTTT; clone size: -; J gene: TRBJ1-4; D gene: -; V gene: TRBV28
CDR3 protein: CSVHGRVNTEAFF; CDR3 DNA: TGCAGCGTTCACGGACGGGTGAACACTGAAGCTTTCTTT; clone size: few; J gene: TRBJ1-1; D gene: -; V gene: TRBV29-1
CDR3 protein: CASSDPPTGYEQYF; CDR3 DNA: TGTGCCAGCAGTGACCCCCCGACTGGCTACGAGCAGTACTTC; clone size: -; J gene: TRBJ2-7; D gene: -; V gene: TRBV6-5
CDR3 protein: CASSLGGGKSPYEQYF; CDR3 DNA: TGCGCCAGCAGCTTGGGTGGCGGAAAAAGCCCCTACGAGCAGTACTTC; clone size: -; J gene: TRBJ2-7; D gene: -; V gene: TRBV5-1
CDR3 protein: CASSLTGGYTEAFF; CDR3 DNA: TGTGCCAGCAGCCTGACAGGGGGGTACACTGAAGCTTTCTTT; clone size: -; J gene: TRBJ1-1; D gene: TRBD1; V gene: TRBV5-8
CDR3 protein: CSVVGLAGGKETQYF; CDR3 DNA: TGCAGCGTTGTCGGACTAGCGGGAGGGAAAGAGACCCAGTACTTC; clone size: -; J gene: TRBJ2-5; D gene: TRBD2; V gene: TRBV29-1
CDR3 protein: CASSGRASTDTQYF; CDR3 DNA: TGTGCCAGCAGTGGGCGGGCTAGCACAGATACGCAGTATTTT; clone size: -; J gene: TRBJ2-3; D gene: -; V gene: TRBV2
CDR3 protein: CASSSDYGTGGSSGYTF; CDR3 DNA: TGTGCCAGTAGTAGCGACTACGGGACAGGGGGTAGTAGTGGCTACACCTTC; clone size: once; J gene: TRBJ1-2; D gene: TRBD1; V gene: TRBV19
CDR3 protein: CASSSRTSGSYEQYF; CDR3 DNA: TGTGCCAGCAGCTCCCGGACTAGCGGATCCTACGAGCAGTACTTC; clone size: -; J gene: TRBJ2-7; D gene: TRBD2; V gene: TRBV28
CDR3 protein: CASSSGQGWNEQFF; CDR3 DNA: TGCGCCAGCAGCTCCGGACAGGGGTGGAATGAGCAGTTCTTC; clone size: -; J gene: TRBJ2-1; D gene: TRBD1; V gene: TRBV5-1
CDR3 protein: CASSESGAGANVLTF; CDR3 DNA: TGTGCCAGCAGCGAATCGGGGGCTGGGGCCAACGTCCTGACTTTC; clone size: -; J gene: TRBJ2-6; D gene: -; V gene: TRBV7-9
CDR3 protein: CASSLTGRGDYGYTF; CDR3 DNA: TGTGCCAGCAGCCTGACAGGGCGCGGTGACTATGGCTACACCTTC; clone size: -; J gene: TRBJ1-2; D gene: TRBD1; V gene: TRBV5-5
CDR3 protein: CASSAGLAGVNEQFF; CDR3 DNA: TGTGCCAGCAGCGCGGGACTAGCGGGAGTCAATGAGCAGTTCTTC; clone size: -; J gene: TRBJ2-1; D gene: TRBD2; V gene: TRBV9
CDR3 protein: CASSSPEGVPVEAFF; CDR3 DNA: TGTGCCAGCAGCTCACCCGAGGGGGTTCCAGTCGAAGCTTTCTTT; clone size: -; J gene: TRBJ1-1; D gene: -; V gene: TRBV5-4
CDR3 protein: CASRTSGSIQETQYF; CDR3 DNA: TGTGCCAGCAGAACTAGCGGGAGTATCCAAGAGACCCAGTACTTC; clone size: -; J gene: TRBJ2-5; D gene: TRBD2; V gene: TRBV5-4
CDR3 protein: CASGFNINRGYRETQYF; CDR3 DNA: TGTGCTAGTGGTTTCAATATTAACAGGGGTTATCGAGAGACCCAGTACTTC; clone size: -; J gene: TRBJ2-5; D gene: TRBD1; V gene: TRBV12-5
CDR3 protein: CASSLWSRGDTEAFF; CDR3 DNA: TGTGCCAGCAGCTTATGGAGCAGGGGAGACACTGAAGCTTTCTTT; clone size: few; J gene: TRBJ1-1; D gene: -; V gene: TRBV11-2
CDR3 protein: CASSDRSSYEQYF; CDR3 DNA: TGTGCCAGCTCAGACAGGAGCTCCTACGAGCAGTACTTC; clone size: -; J gene: TRBJ2-7; D gene: -; V gene: TRBV18
CDR3 protein: CASSEYRGTEAFF; CDR3 DNA: TGCGCCAGCAGTGAATACCGAGGAACTGAAGCTTTCTTT; clone size: -; J gene: TRBJ1-1; D gene: -; V gene: TRBV10-2
CDR3 protein: CASSRGHMGPPTDTQYF; CDR3 DNA: TGTGCCAGCAGCCGCGGCCATATGGGGCCCCCCACAGATACGCAGTATTTT; clone size: -; J gene: TRBJ2-3; D gene: -; V gene: TRBV11-3
CDR3 protein: CASSQGNSGRWYEQYF; CDR3 DNA: TGCGCCAGCAGCCAAGGTAATAGCGGGAGGTGGTACGAGCAGTACTTC; clone size: -; J gene: TRBJ2-7; D gene: TRBD2; V gene: TRBV4-3
CDR3 protein: CASSLTGSNQPQHF; CDR3 DNA: TGTGCCAGCAGTTTAACGGGGAGCAATCAGCCCCAGCATTTT; clone size: -; J gene: TRBJ1-5; D gene: -; V gene: TRBV28
CDR3 protein: CASHDPVGTAEAFF; CDR3 DNA: TGCGCCAGCCATGACCCCGTGGGTACGGCTGAAGCTTTCTTT; clone size: -; J gene: TRBJ1-1; D gene: -; V gene: TRBV5-1
CDR3 protein: CASSVIASGRPKDNEQFF; CDR3 DNA: TGTGCCAGCAGCGTAATCGCTAGCGGGAGGCCCAAAGACAATGAGCAGTTCTTC; clone size: -; J gene: TRBJ2-1; D gene: TRBD2; V gene: TRBV9
CDR3 protein: CASRTGGMKILFF; CDR3 DNA: TGTGCCAGCAGGACAGGGGGAATGAAAATCCTGTTTTTT; clone size: -; J gene: TRBJ1-4; D gene: TRBD1; V gene: TRBV6-5
CDR3 protein: CASGQGVRPSGANVLTF; CDR3 DNA: TGCGCCAGCGGACAGGGGGTGCGTCCCTCTGGGGCCAACGTCCTGACTTTC; clone size: -; J gene: TRBJ2-6; D gene: TRBD1; V gene: TRBV5-1
CDR3 protein: CASSYSKGGGYTF; CDR3 DNA: TGTGCCAGCAGTTACTCTAAGGGCGGGGGCTACACCTTC; clone size: -; J gene: TRBJ1-2; D gene: -; V gene: TRBV6-5
CDR3 protein: CASTRGNTEAFF; CDR3 DNA: TGTGCCAGCACCAGAGGGAACACTGAAGCTTTCTTT; clone size: -; J gene: TRBJ1-1; D gene: -; V gene: TRBV7-2
CDR3 protein: CASTMGQENYGYTF; CDR3 DNA: TGTGCCAGCACCATGGGACAAGAAAACTATGGCTACACCTTC; clone size: -; J gene: TRBJ1-2; D gene: -; V gene: TRBV5-4
CDR3 protein: CASSNRGTNTGELFF; CDR3 DNA: TGCGCCAGCAGCAACAGGGGAACGAACACCGGGGAGCTGTTTTTT; clone size: once; J gene: TRBJ2-2; D gene: TRBD1; V gene: TRBV5-1
CDR3 protein: CSVGLLAGPREQYF; CDR3 DNA: TGCAGCGTTGGGTTGCTAGCGGGCCCCAGGGAGCAGTACTTC; clone size: -; J gene: TRBJ2-7; D gene: TRBD2; V gene: TRBV29-1
CDR3 protein: CSARSNTEAFF; CDR3 DNA: TGCAGTGCGCGCTCGAACACTGAAGCTTTCTTT; clone size: -; J gene: TRBJ1-1; D gene: -; V gene: TRBV20-1
CDR3 protein: CASSLSGTSGINEQFF; CDR3 DNA: TGTGCCAGCAGTTTATCCGGGACTAGCGGGATCAATGAGCAGTTCTTC; clone size: -; J gene: TRBJ2-1; D gene: TRBD2; V gene: TRBV28
CDR3 protein: CASSPWTSSGNTIYF; CDR3 DNA: TGTGCCAGTAGTCCCTGGACTAGCTCTGGAAACACCATATATTTT; clone size: -; J gene: TRBJ1-3; D gene: -; V gene: TRBV19
CDR3 protein: CASGRDQGGGYTF; CDR3 DNA: TGCGCCAGCGGCCGGGACCAGGGAGGCGGCTACACCTTC; clone size: -; J gene: TRBJ1-2; D gene: -; V gene: TRBV5-1
CDR3 protein: CASSQDGSSRGEQYF; CDR3 DNA: TGTGCCAGCAGCCAAGATGGGTCCAGCCGTGGGGAGCAGTACTTC; clone size: -; J gene: TRBJ2-7; D gene: -; V gene: TRBV14
CDR3 protein: CASSPPGEQYF; CDR3 DNA: TGTGCCAGCAGCCCCCCCGGGGAGCAGTACTTC; clone size: -; J gene: TRBJ2-7; D gene: -; V gene: TRBV9
CDR3 protein: CASSVGLGAEAFF; CDR3 DNA: TGTGCCAGCAGCGTAGGCCTGGGGGCTGAAGCTTTCTTT; clone size: few; J gene: TRBJ1-1; D gene: -; V gene: TRBV9
CDR3 protein: CASSLVAYEQYF; CDR3 DNA: TGTGCCAGCAGCTTAGTAGCTTACGAGCAGTACTTC; clone size: -; J gene: TRBJ2-7; D gene: -; V gene: TRBV7-2
CDR3 protein: CASSPSGKINEQFF; CDR3 DNA: TGTGCCAGCTCACCATCTGGGAAGATTAATGAGCAGTTCTTC; clone size: -; J gene: TRBJ2-1; D gene: -; V gene: TRBV18
CDR3 protein: CASSIVSPSFRETQYF; CDR3 DNA: TGTGCCAGTAGTATAGTATCCCCTAGCTTCCGAGAGACCCAGTACTTC; clone size: -; J gene: TRBJ2-5; D gene: -; V gene: TRBV19
CDR3 protein: CASSLETGTEAFF; CDR3 DNA: TGCGCCAGCAGCTTGGAAACAGGGACTGAAGCTTTCTTT; clone size: -; J gene: TRBJ1-1; D gene: -; V gene: TRBV5-1
CDR3 protein: CAWSVFTSGTSLWEQFF; CDR3 DNA: TGTGCCTGGAGTGTCTTTACTAGCGGGACATCTTTGTGGGAGCAGTTCTTC; clone size: -; J gene: TRBJ2-1; D gene: TRBD2; V gene: TRBV30
CDR3 protein: CSVVHRTDTQYF; CDR3 DNA: TGCAGCGTTGTACACCGCACAGATACGCAGTATTTT; clone size: once; J gene: TRBJ2-3; D gene: -; V gene: TRBV29-1
CDR3 protein: CASSLSGGSYEQYF; CDR3 DNA: TGTGCCAGCAGCTTGTCTGGGGGAAGCTACGAGCAGTACTTC; clone size: -; J gene: TRBJ2-7; D gene: -; V gene: TRBV7-3
CDR3 protein: CASSQVTGESKYEQYF; CDR3 DNA: TGTGCCAGCAGTCAAGTAACAGGGGAATCAAAATACGAGCAGTACTTC; clone size: -; J gene: TRBJ2-7; D gene: TRBD1; V gene: TRBV6-6
CDR3 protein: CASKTGTRTDTQYF; CDR3 DNA: TGCGCCAGCAAAACCGGGACTAGAACAGATACGCAGTATTTT; clone size: few; J gene: TRBJ2-3; D gene: TRBD2; V gene: TRBV23-1
CDR3 protein: CASSTPPTNHPGGYTF; CDR3 DNA: TGTGCCAGTAGTACACCCCCGACAAACCATCCCGGTGGCTACACCTTC; clone size: -; J gene: TRBJ1-2; D gene: -; V gene: TRBV19
CDR3 protein: CASSQIRGDEQFF; CDR3 DNA: TGTGCCAGCAGCCAAATACGAGGTGATGAGCAGTTCTTC; clone size: -; J gene: TRBJ2-1; D gene: -; V gene: TRBV7-3
CDR3 protein: CASSLTGTGPQPQHF; CDR3 DNA: TGTGCCAGCTCACTAACCGGGACAGGGCCTCAGCCCCAGCATTTT; clone size: few; J gene: TRBJ1-5; D gene: TRBD1; V gene: TRBV18
CDR3 protein: CASSIDFGRAQNTEAFF; CDR3 DNA: TGTGCCAGTAGTATCGATTTTGGGAGGGCGCAAAACACTGAAGCTTTCTTT; clone size: -; J gene: TRBJ1-1; D gene: -; V gene: TRBV19